A selection of T cell receptor beta chains follows, all from one sample in a study of OX40 agonist ivuxolimab in advanced cancers. Sequencing was performed with immunoSEQ multiplex PCR; in TCRdb, only in-frame clones are kept and a portion is missing. Here the sample spans almost 80,000 clones, around 86% being singletons. This material consisted of CD4+ or CD8+ T cells sorted from blood, taken in a trial of the OX40 agonist ivuxolimab. Receptors were obtained from an adult with an advanced solid tumor such as melanoma, head and neck, liver or kidney cancer. Each CDR3 is given with its conserved first and last residue. Each record gives: J gene, V gene, D gene, clone size, CDR3 protein, CDR3 DNA. D genes are given only for firm matches. A clone size is listed for some rows: how often the clone was seen (once, few, many), or a class if it is expanded.

>TRBJ1-2|TRBV6-5|TRBD1|NA
CASSSGTEYYGYTF
TGTGCCAGCAGTTCTGGGACAGAGTACTATGGCTACACCTTC
>TRBJ1-1|TRBV18|NA|NA
CASSFGGSVAEAFF
TGTGCCAGCTCATTCGGGGGGAGTGTCGCTGAAGCTTTCTTT
>TRBJ2-1|TRBV7-6|TRBD2|NA
CASSPPLAGGPSEQFF
TGTGCCAGCAGCCCGCCGCTAGCGGGAGGGCCGAGTGAGCAGTTCTTC
>TRBJ2-1|TRBV27|NA|NA
CASSFLASGGSEQFF
TGTGCCAGCAGTTTTCTGGCGTCTGGTGGTAGTGAGCAGTTCTTC
>TRBJ1-3|TRBV10-3|NA|NA
CAITPRDKGNTIYF
TGTGCCATCACCCCCCGGGACAAGGGAAACACCATATATTTT
>TRBJ2-2|TRBV6-5|NA|NA
CASSPQGTGELFF
TGTGCCAGCAGTCCGCAGGGCACCGGGGAGCTGTTTTTT
>TRBJ2-5|TRBV7-7|TRBD2|NA
CASSLGRLAGAQETQYF
TGTGCCAGCAGCTTAGGTCGGCTAGCGGGGGCCCAAGAGACCCAGTACTTC
>TRBJ2-7|TRBV25-1|TRBD1|few
CASSAPGQGKKQYF
TGTGCCAGCAGTGCACCGGGACAGGGCAAGAAGCAGTACTTC
>TRBJ2-7|TRBV6-1|NA|NA
CAISESEVSSYEQYF
TGTGCCATCAGTGAGTCTGAAGTAAGCTCCTACGAGCAGTACTTC
>TRBJ2-5|TRBV5-1|TRBD2|NA
CASSLEGVRGAQYF
TGCGCCAGCAGCTTGGAGGGAGTCCGGGGGGCCCAGTACTTC
>TRBJ2-1|TRBV11-3|NA|NA
CASSIVAATYNEQFF
TGTGCCAGCAGCATCGTAGCGGCCACCTACAATGAGCAGTTCTTC
>TRBJ2-1|TRBV7-2|TRBD1|once
CASSDRTGGGYNEQFF
TGTGCCAGCAGCGACCGGACAGGGGGCGGATACAATGAGCAGTTCTTC
>TRBJ1-4|TRBV5-4|NA|NA
CASSLGNRGEKLFF
TGTGCCAGCAGCTTAGGGAATCGGGGTGAAAAACTGTTTTTT
>TRBJ1-1|TRBV5-1|NA|once
CASRDGGGGTEAFF
TGCGCCAGCCGGGACGGCGGGGGAGGGACTGAAGCTTTCTTT
>TRBJ2-7|TRBV10-3|TRBD1|NA
CAISTGTANSYEQYF
TGTGCCATCAGTACCGGGACAGCTAACTCCTACGAGCAGTACTTC
>TRBJ2-3|TRBV2|TRBD2|NA
CASSTTSGSVRNTQYF
TGTGCCAGCAGCACGACTAGCGGGAGCGTCCGGAATACGCAGTATTTT
>TRBJ1-1|TRBV6-5|TRBD1|NA
CASSYSQGAGTEAFF
TGTGCCAGCAGTTACTCACAGGGGGCGGGCACTGAAGCTTTCTTT
>TRBJ2-2|TRBV2|NA|NA
CASKPNNQNTGELFF
TGTGCCAGCAAACCAAATAACCAGAACACCGGGGAGCTGTTTTTT
>TRBJ2-2|TRBV18|NA|NA
CASSPEIGKSGELFF
TGTGCCAGCTCACCTGAAATTGGGAAAAGCGGGGAGCTGTTTTTT
>TRBJ2-7|TRBV29-1|NA|NA
CSVAKTGYEQYF
TGCAGCGTCGCGAAAACAGGGTACGAGCAGTACTTC
>TRBJ1-1|TRBV9|TRBD1|NA
CASSAQTGQIHTEAFF
TGTGCCAGCAGCGCGCAGACAGGGCAAATTCACACTGAAGCTTTCTTT
>TRBJ2-2|TRBV5-1|TRBD1|NA
CASSSTGTAFTGELFF
TGCGCCAGCAGCTCCACCGGGACAGCTTTTACCGGGGAGCTGTTTTTT
>TRBJ1-6|TRBV4-1|NA|NA
CASSLLQKSNSPLHF
TGCGCCAGCAGCCTTTTGCAGAAGAGTAATTCACCCCTCCACTTT
>TRBJ1-2|TRBV7-2|TRBD1|NA
CASSFGTGAYGYTF
TGTGCCAGCAGCTTTGGGACAGGGGCCTATGGCTACACCTTC
>TRBJ2-5|TRBV2|TRBD1|NA
CASSRTGTYQETQYF
TGTGCCAGCAGCCGGACAGGGACTTACCAAGAGACCCAGTACTTC
>TRBJ2-7|TRBV5-8|TRBD1|NA
CASSKGQSSYEQYF
TGTGCCAGCAGCAAGGGACAGAGCTCCTACGAGCAGTACTTC
>TRBJ1-4|TRBV28|TRBD1|NA
CASRMSGQVRGKLFF
TGTGCCAGCAGGATGTCAGGACAGGTTAGGGGAAAACTGTTTTTT
>TRBJ1-2|TRBV28|NA|NA
CASSLDTGLTF
TGTGCCAGCAGTTTGGACACCGGTCTTACCTTC
>TRBJ2-1|TRBV7-2|NA|NA
CASSVLTPEQFF
TGTGCCAGCAGCGTCCTAACGCCGGAGCAGTTCTTC
>TRBJ1-5|TRBV7-8|NA|NA
CASSPRLAVDQPQHF
TGTGCCAGCAGCCCCCGCTTGGCTGTCGATCAGCCCCAGCATTTT
>TRBJ1-3|TRBV12-5|NA|NA
CASEPGVSGNTIYF
TGTGCTAGTGAACCAGGTGTCTCTGGAAACACCATATATTTT
>TRBJ2-1|TRBV2|NA|NA
CASTTGVPGQFF
TGTGCCAGCACCACGGGAGTCCCAGGGCAGTTCTTC
>TRBJ1-1|TRBV11-3|NA|NA
CASSLDGQNTEAFF
TGTGCCAGCAGCTTAGATGGGCAGAACACTGAAGCTTTCTTT
>TRBJ1-1|TRBV19|NA|NA
CASSLRPARGEAFF
TGTGCCAGTAGTTTACGACCCGCCCGGGGCGAAGCTTTCTTT
>TRBJ1-2|TRBV5-1|NA|NA
CASRQERPGDYGYTF
TGCGCCAGCAGACAGGAAAGGCCCGGGGACTATGGCTACACCTTC
>TRBJ1-5|TRBV6-1|NA|NA
CASSVKGGNQPQHF
TGTGCCAGCAGTGTAAAGGGTGGCAATCAGCCCCAGCATTTT
>TRBJ2-5|TRBV6-5|NA|once
CASRNLGTQYF
TGTGCCAGCAGAAACCTCGGGACCCAGTACTTC
>TRBJ2-7|TRBV19|NA|NA
CASRTAGLGYEQYF
TGTGCCAGTAGGACGGCGGGGCTAGGCTACGAGCAGTACTTC
>TRBJ2-1|TRBV7-3|TRBD2|NA
CASSIAGTSGVNEQFF
TGTGCCAGCAGCATAGCCGGGACTAGCGGGGTCAATGAGCAGTTCTTC
>TRBJ1-1|TRBV6-5|NA|NA
CASRHDGNTEAFF
TGTGCCAGCCGCCACGACGGGAACACTGAAGCTTTCTTT
>TRBJ2-7|TRBV11-3|NA|NA
CASSSPWRDDRGDYEQYF
TGTGCCAGCAGCTCCCCGTGGCGGGACGATCGAGGGGACTACGAGCAGTACTTC
>TRBJ2-3|TRBV7-9|NA|once
CASSSSATDTQYF
TGTGCCAGCAGCTCTAGTGCCACAGATACGCAGTATTTT
>TRBJ2-5|TRBV2|TRBD2|NA
CASRDSGSRIETQYF
TGTGCCAGCAGAGACAGCGGGAGTCGGATCGAGACCCAGTACTTC
>TRBJ2-1|TRBV7-2|NA|NA
CASSLVAVNNEQFF
TGTGCCAGCAGCTTAGTAGCCGTAAACAATGAGCAGTTCTTC
>TRBJ2-7|TRBV19|NA|NA
CASSIGRGYEQYF
TGTGCCAGTAGTATAGGGCGAGGCTACGAGCAGTACTTC
>TRBJ2-1|TRBV5-1|TRBD2|NA
CASSFGLAGGQNEQFF
TGCGCCAGCAGCTTCGGACTAGCGGGAGGGCAAAATGAGCAGTTCTTC
>TRBJ1-2|TRBV7-2|TRBD1|NA
CASITGGAIDGYTF
TGTGCCAGTATCACAGGGGGCGCCATAGATGGCTACACCTTC
>TRBJ2-3|TRBV21-1|NA|NA
CASSKSNRTGLAVDTQYF
TGTGCCAGCAGCAAATCTAATAGGACCGGACTAGCAGTAGATACGCAGTATTTT
>TRBJ1-5|TRBV6-4|NA|NA
CASSGGGWNQPQHF
TGTGCCAGCAGTGGAGGGGGATGGAATCAGCCCCAGCATTTT
>TRBJ1-1|TRBV2|NA|few
CASSETGRKAFF
TGTGCCAGCAGTGAAACAGGGCGCAAAGCTTTCTTT
>TRBJ2-1|TRBV5-1|NA|NA
CASSLAGREVNEQFF
TGCGCCAGCAGCTTGGCCGGGAGAGAGGTCAATGAGCAGTTCTTC
>TRBJ1-1|TRBV18|NA|NA
CASSPGSNTEAFF
TGTGCCAGCTCCCCCGGGTCGAACACTGAAGCTTTCTTT
>TRBJ2-7|TRBV7-9|NA|NA
CASSPTKTGIVSYEQYF
TGTGCCAGCAGCCCCACTAAGACAGGCATTGTATCCTACGAGCAGTACTTC
>TRBJ2-7|TRBV10-1|TRBD1|NA
CASSDPGTGHDEQYF
TGCGCCAGCAGTGACCCCGGGACAGGACATGACGAGCAGTACTTC
>TRBJ2-3|TRBV18|NA|NA
CASSPQEKGTQYF
TGTGCCAGCTCACCACAAGAAAAGGGAACGCAGTATTTT
>TRBJ2-7|TRBV6-6|TRBD1|NA
CASSPRTGGVIYEQYF
TGTGCCAGCAGTCCCCGGACAGGGGGTGTGATTTACGAGCAGTACTTC
>TRBJ2-5|TRBV5-4|TRBD2|NA
CASSLHGGGGETQYF
TGTGCCAGCAGCTTGCACGGGGGGGGAGGAGAGACCCAGTACTTC
>TRBJ1-4|TRBV27|NA|NA
CASSPRVADEKLFF
TGTGCCAGCAGCCCCCGGGTGGCTGATGAAAAACTGTTTTTT